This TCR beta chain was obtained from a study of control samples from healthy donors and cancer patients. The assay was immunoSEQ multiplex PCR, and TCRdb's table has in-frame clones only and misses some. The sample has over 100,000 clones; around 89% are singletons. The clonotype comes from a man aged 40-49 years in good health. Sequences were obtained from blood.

CDR3: CASSDRATTADTQYF. The CDR3, as DNA: TGTGCCAGCAGCGACCGTGCGACTACGGCAGATACGCAGTATTTT. This chain uses TRBV5-4 with TRBJ2-3, with TRBD2 as a possible D gene (5 bases). Germline V lookup: CDR1 SGHNT, CDR2 YYREEE (reference sequence). The CDR3 is 15 amino acids. V was pared by 4 bases and J by 4 bases, with 16 bases between.